The rows below give T cell receptor beta chains drawn from one sample of a study of blood T cell repertoires in COVID-19. The repertoire was sequenced with immunoSEQ multiplex PCR; TCRdb's copy has only in-frame clones and lacks some. The data show 34,000 or so clones, roughly 80% seen once. Sequencing input: peripheral blood. These receptors originate from an elderly man with acute or convalescent COVID-19. Both conserved end residues are part of each CDR3. Each record gives: V gene, CDR3 protein.

TRBV12-3/TRBV12-4 | CASAQGGDGYTF
TRBV18 | CASSPGENYGYTF
TRBV27 | CASSLSLAGSGNEQFF
TRBV5-1 | CASSLTGNTEAFF
TRBV4-1 | CASSQDPARGGSDTQYF
TRBV24-1 | CATSDNFRDNNQPQHF
TRBV6-5 | CASSQDRDSSYEQYF
TRBV4-1 | CASSQDTGGGYEQYF
TRBV11-3 | CASSSTSGGLADTQYF
TRBV7-2 | CASIRTGGELNSPLHF
TRBV7-2 | CASSSEGRLGSNEQFF
TRBV18 | CASSPSWRPDTQYF
TRBV28 | CASKSGGTGELFF
TRBV2 | CASEDPFPGDYGYTF
TRBV14 | CASSQGLLYGYTF
TRBV14 | CASSQGFGGQETQYF
TRBV11-2 | CASSINPGQGGGYTF
TRBV5-6 | CASSPGGSTDTQYF
TRBV5-1 | CASSLAGQGASDTQYF
TRBV13 | CASSLPSQGSTEAFF
TRBV11-2 | CAIRGGSSGSSYEQYF
TRBV6-2/TRBV6-3 | CASSLGLQVSGNQPQHF
TRBV6-5 | CATSLFQPQHF
TRBV28 | CASSRPLRTGSGNTIYF
TRBV7-6 | CASSQTGSLNEKLFF
TRBV6-6 | CASSLGQGREKLFF
TRBV7-2 | CASSPNGRGGPDTQYF
TRBV4-3 | CASSPQGPQETQYF
TRBV9 | CASQGTNNSPLHF
TRBV10-3 | CAISLMQGFQETQYF
TRBV6-1 | CASSEPGKSEQYF
TRBV7-2 | CASSLAISSSLYEQYF
TRBV18 | CASSPTGGNEQFF
TRBV5-1 | CASSFLDVQTDTQYF
TRBV6-5 | CASSGGTGEIYEQYF
TRBV5-8 | CASSLGTSGVSYQETQYF
TRBV9 | CASSVLGQGPYEQYF
TRBV9 | CASSVSPEAAEQYF
TRBV18 | CASSPQPGQGSTEAFF
TRBV18 | CASFTTWERDLDEQFF
TRBV2 | CASSTMGPTDTQYF
TRBV18 | CASSPQSDRGEQYF
TRBV19 | CASSFRQGDGELFF
TRBV27 | CASSLFYGNEQFF
TRBV27 | CASSPALPGGTDTQYF
TRBV4-2 | CASSRQGYEQYF
TRBV4-2 | CASSQDRRTTDTQYF
TRBV7-3 | CASSLNIGQYNEQFF
TRBV2 | CASSGDRYSNQPQHF
TRBV6-2/TRBV6-3 | CASSFQTSGGLSSYNEQFF
TRBV5-4 | CASSPSFRGNTGELFF
TRBV28 | CASRGSGGHTDTQYF
TRBV6-2/TRBV6-3 | CASSYAGYGNSPLHF